One and the same sample provided the 22 T cell receptor beta chains below, sequenced in a study of cytomegalovirus exposure and HLA in healthy donors. Some clones are missing from TCRdb's copy, which holds only in-frame ones; the method was immunoSEQ multiplex PCR. The data show about 200,000 clones, about three quarters seen once. Material for sequencing was PBMCs. Receptors originate from a woman under 40 in good health and CMV-seronegative.

This sequence joins TRBV7-8 and TRBJ2-7; a weak D match, TRBD2 (6 bases). From germline, CDR1 is SGHVS and CDR2 FQNEAQ. CDR3 length equals 16 residues. Trimming cost V 5 bases and J 6 bases, with 23 bases left between them. As DNA, the CDR3 is TGTGCCAGCAGCCGACAGACTCGTCTGGGAGGAGGCGAGCAGTACTTC. It specifies CASSRQTRLGGGEQYF.

This clone has a handful of counts. The chain couples TRBV5-5 to TRBJ1-2; TRBD1 matches at 10 bases. Germline V CDR1 and CDR2: SGHKS, YYEKEE (reference sequence). The CDR3 runs to 16 residues. V was clipped by 4 bases and J by 4 bases; unmatched bases: 10. The CDR3 region is CASSRGTGVPPYGYTF. The CDR3 nucleotides read TGTGCCAGCAGCCGCGGGACAGGGGTTCCCCCCTATGGCTACACCTTC.

The chain uses TRBV7-8 and TRBJ2-4; D is uncertain. CDR1 is SGHVS and CDR2 is FQNEAQ in the germline V gene. The CDR3 is made up of 14 amino acids. Trimming shortened V by 5 bases and J by 0 bases, and 8 bases separated the two germline ends. CDR3 sequence (DNA): TGTGCCAGCAGCCCACGGGTAGCCAAAAACATTCAGTACTTC. As protein: CASSPRVAKNIQYF.

The chain couples TRBV11-2 to TRBJ2-2; D possibly corresponds to TRBD2 (5 bases). CDR1 and CDR2 (germline): SGHAT, FQNNGV. The CDR3 consists of 11 residues. Trimming pared 3 bases from V and 13 bases from J, leaving 9 bases between. CDR3 region: CASSFRGGLFF. The CDR3 DNA reads as TGTGCCAGCAGCTTCCGGGGTGGGCTGTTTTTT.

This sequence joins TRBV5-8 and TRBJ2-7; a weak D match, TRBD1 (5 bases). The CDR3 contains 16 residues. Germline V gene lookup returns CDR1 SGHTS and CDR2 YDEGEE. Trimming shortened V by 3 bases and J by 1 base, and 17 bases separated the two germline ends. In nucleotides, the CDR3 is TGTGCCAGCAGCTGGGTGGGGCGGCCCGGATCCTACGAGCAGTACTTC. Amino acids: CASSWVGRPGSYEQYF.

The chain uses TRBV9 and TRBJ2-5; 8 nucleotides line up with TRBD1. Germline V gene lookup returns CDR1 SGDLS and CDR2 YYNGEE. V shed 0 bases, J shed 5 bases, and the junction held 9 bases outside the gene matches. The CDR3 extends over 16 amino acids. CDR3 protein: CASSVAPQGVGETQYF. CDR3 DNA: TGTGCCAGCAGCGTAGCGCCACAGGGGGTGGGCGAGACCCAGTACTTC.

This clone was seen only once. This chain links TRBV27 with TRBJ2-7, with 9 nucleotides matching TRBD2. The length of the CDR3 is 16 residues. Germline assignment: CDR1 MNHEY and CDR2 SMNVEV (reference sequence). The V gene end was trimmed by 5 bases and the J gene end by 1 base; junction bases not matched to a gene: 9. CDR3 nucleotide sequence: TGTGCCAGCAGTGAGCGGGGGGATAGAAATTCCTACGAGCAGTACTTC. It specifies CASSERGDRNSYEQYF.

This clone was seen only once. The V and J genes are TRBV18 and TRBJ2-7; 8 bases map to TRBD2. The ends lost 2 bases at V and 2 bases at J; junction bases unmatched: 8. Per the germline V gene, CDR1 is KGHSH and CDR2 is LQKENI. The CDR3 spans 16 residues. CDR3 sequence reads: CASSPSEAGGPYEQYF. In nucleotides, the CDR3 is TGTGCCAGCTCACCATCGGAGGCGGGGGGTCCCTACGAGCAGTACTTC.

This clone was counted a few times. The CDR3 loop is CASSIAGGTSEQYF. The CDR3 nucleotides read TGTGCCAGTAGTATAGCGGGAGGGACGAGCGAGCAGTACTTC. The V gene is TRBV19, the J gene TRBJ2-7; 8 bases are a match to TRBD2. The J segment lost 6 bases and the V segment lost 1 base, leaving 5 bases of the junction unmatched. In germline, CDR1 is LNHDA, CDR2 SQIVND (reference sequence). CDR3 length: 14 amino acids.

This chain links TRBV9 with TRBJ2-7; 15 bases line up with TRBD2. The CDR3 has 17 amino acids. Per the germline V gene, CDR1 is SGDLS and CDR2 is YYNGEE. V lost 3 bases, J lost 0 bases, and 4 bases stayed unmatched. In DNA, the CDR3 is TGTGCCAGCAGCGAGGGGACTAGCGGGAGGAGCTCCTACGAGCAGTACTTC. It encodes CASSEGTSGRSSYEQYF.

This clone has only one observation. Here the CDR3 DNA reads TGTGCCAGTATTGACAGGTTAGGCGAGCAGTACTTC. It specifies CASIDRLGEQYF. The chain couples TRBV19 to TRBJ2-7; D may be TRBD1 (6 bases). Trimming shortened V by 7 bases and J by 6 bases, and 13 bases separated the two germline ends. Germline CDR1 LNHDA, CDR2 SQIVND (reference sequence). The CDR3 is 12 residues long.

The chain uses TRBV5-1 and TRBJ1-4; D not resolved. Germline V gene sequence: CDR1 SGHRS, CDR2 YFSETQ. V was clipped by 0 bases and J by 2 bases, with 5 bases between them. The length of the CDR3 is 14 residues. CDR3 region: CASSLAGTNEKLFF. As DNA, the CDR3 is TGCGCCAGCAGCTTGGCGGGGACTAATGAAAAACTGTTTTTT.

The chain carries TRBV2 and TRBJ1-4; D remains ambiguous. This CDR3 region has 13 residues. Looked up from germline, CDR1 is SNHLY and CDR2 is FYNNEI. The ends were cut back, 7 bases at V and 7 bases at J, with 13 bases in the middle. The CDR3 region has the DNA TGTGCCAGCAACGGGGTTAAGGGTGAAAAACTGTTTTTT. This codes for CASNGVKGEKLFF.

The chain links TRBV5-4 to TRBJ2-5; D is possibly TRBD2 (6 bases). Deletions cut 0 bases from V and 2 bases from J, with 14 bases between. The CDR3 sequence is 16 residues long. Germline assignment: CDR1 SGHNT and CDR2 YYREEE (reference sequence). The CDR3 DNA is TGTGCCAGCAGCTTGGCCGCGGGGATCTCTCAAGAGACCCAGTACTTC. Protein: CASSLAAGISQETQYF.

In its sample, this clone was seen a few times. The rearrangement links TRBV7-3 to TRBJ2-7; TRBD1 agrees at 8 bases. The junction had 7 bases not matched to a gene; V was cut back by 5 bases and J by 7 bases. This CDR3 spans 13 amino acids. The germline V gene has CDR1 SGHTA and CDR2 FQGTGA. CDR3 loop: CASSIHDRGEQYF. DNA of the CDR3: TGTGCCAGCAGCATACACGACAGGGGTGAGCAGTACTTC. Using reference TRBV7-3 and TRBJ2-7 for the parts outside the CDR3, the full variable domain is GAGVSQTPSNKVTEKGKYVELRCDPISGHTALYWYRQSLGQGPEFLIYFQGTGAADDSGLPNDRFFAVRPEGSVSTLKIQRTERGDSAVYLCASSIHDRGEQYFGPGTRLTVT.

The gene calls are TRBV6-5 and TRBJ1-4; D uncertain. CDR3 length equals 14 residues. CDR1 is MNHEY and CDR2 is SVGAGI in the germline V gene. Trimming cost V 10 bases and J 3 bases, with 15 bases left between them. DNA for the CDR3: TGTGCCACCCGCCGAGGAGTGGCTAATGAAAAACTGTTTTTT. It specifies CATRRGVANEKLFF.

The gene calls are TRBV30 and TRBJ2-1, with D uncertain. Germline CDR1 reads GTSNPN; CDR2 reads SVGIG (reference sequence). The V gene lost 6 bases and the J gene lost 9 bases, with 18 bases spanning the gap. There are 13 residues in the CDR3. CDR3 sequence (DNA): TGTGCCTGCTCCAATTTCCCGGGTAGTGAGCAGTTCTTC. Its translation: CACSNFPGSEQFF.

The chain couples TRBV19 to TRBJ2-5, with 9 bases identical to TRBD1. Germline trimming cut 2 bases from V and 0 bases from J; bases unmatched to any gene: 4. This CDR3 is built from 16 residues. Looked up from germline, CDR1 is LNHDA and CDR2 is SQIVND (reference sequence). The CDR3 is CASSISGQGYQETQYF. CDR3 sequence (DNA): TGTGCCAGTAGTATATCGGGACAGGGCTACCAAGAGACCCAGTACTTC.

V and J are TRBV7-2 and TRBJ1-1, with a possible D match to TRBD1 (5 bases). The V end was cut by 2 bases, the J end by 3 bases, with 10 bases between. CDR3 length: 14 amino acids. Per the germline V gene, CDR1 is SGHTA and CDR2 is FQGNSA. CDR3 DNA: TGTGCCAGCAGCTTACAGGGAGGGGACACTGAAGCTTTCTTT. Protein product: CASSLQGGDTEAFF. The whole variable domain, filled in from reference TRBV7-2 and TRBJ1-1, reads GAGVSQSPSNKVTEKGKDVELRCDPISGHTALYWYRQSLGQGLEFLIYFQGNSAPDKSGLPSDRFSAERTGGSVSTLTIQRTQQEDSAVYLCASSLQGGDTEAFFGQGTRLTVV.

This clone was observed a handful of times. The chain carries TRBV9 and TRBJ2-2; D ambiguous. V was trimmed by 4 bases and J by 7 bases, leaving 11 bases between them. The CDR3 contains 13 residues. In germline, CDR1 is SGDLS, CDR2 YYNGEE. The CDR3 spells CASSPTRIGELFF. The CDR3 bases are TGTGCCAGCAGCCCCACGCGCATCGGGGAGCTGTTTTTT.

This chain connects TRBV7-6 to TRBJ1-6, with 7 bases that match TRBD1. The CDR3 covers 19 residues. Trimming took 2 bases from V and 6 from J; bases not matched to a gene: 16. Germline V gene sequence: CDR1 SGHVS, CDR2 FNYEAQ. CDR3 nucleotides: TGTGCCAGCAGCTTACAACAGGGGCGCATCGTAAAGATTAATTCACCCCTCCACTTT. It specifies CASSLQQGRIVKINSPLHF. The whole variable domain, filled in from reference TRBV7-6 and TRBJ1-6, reads GAGVSQSPRYKVTKRGQDVALRCDPISGHVSLYWYRQALGQGPEFLTYFNYEAQQDKSGLPNDRFSAERPEGSISTLTIQRTEQRDSAMYRCASSLQQGRIVKINSPLHFGNGTRLTVT.

Notes on this clone: A much bigger clone sits one base away, suggesting this may be a read error. J is TRBJ1-2 and V is TRBV6-5, with TRBD1 identical over 8 bases. The CDR3 covers 13 residues. Germline CDR1 and CDR2: MNHEY and SVGAGI. Unmatched junction bases numbered 4, after V lost 6 bases and J lost 4 bases. This chain's CDR3 is CASRFTGGYGYTF. CDR3 nucleotide sequence: TGTGCCAGCAGATTTACAGGGGGCTATGGCTACACCTTC.